These 16 T cell receptor beta chains originate from one sample sequenced in a study of cytomegalovirus exposure and HLA in healthy donors. The PCR was carried out with 60 Vbeta primers and 13 Jbeta primers. Clones were read by immunoSEQ multiplex PCR, and TCRdb kept only the in-frame ones, dropping some. This table has around 170,000 clones, around 80% appearing once. The sequenced sample consisted of PBMCs. The receptors come from a man aged 18 to 35 in good health and CMV-seronegative.

The V call is TRBV30, the J call TRBJ2-7; 7 nucleotides line up with TRBD1. Germline trimming cut 2 bases from V and 7 bases from J; bases unmatched to any gene: 8. The CDR3 length is 13 residues. The germline V gene has CDR1 GTSNPN and CDR2 SVGIG (reference sequence). CDR3 coding DNA: TGTGCCTGGAGTAACAGGGGATTGGGTGAGCAGTACTTC. Its translation: CAWSNRGLGEQYF.

This clone has a single count. V is TRBV5-1 and J is TRBJ1-2, with D unresolved. The ends were cut back, 1 base at V and 4 bases at J, with 17 bases in the middle. CDR1 is SGHRS and CDR2 is YFSETQ in the germline V gene. The length of the CDR3 is 16 residues. CDR3 nucleotides: TGCGCCAGCAGCTTGAATCTCCCGGGTCAGCCCTATGGCTACACCTTC. This encodes CASSLNLPGQPYGYTF.

This chain uses TRBV27 with TRBJ2-3, with TRBD1 identical over 9 bases. After removal of 6 bases from V and 4 bases from J, the junction contained 8 bases not matched to a gene. The CDR3 contains 15 residues. Per germline, CDR1 MNHEY and CDR2 SMNVEV (reference sequence). CDR3 sequence reads: CASRPGTGKPDTQYF. CDR3 bases: TGTGCCAGCAGACCCGGGACAGGGAAACCAGATACGCAGTATTTT.

Here the CDR3 DNA reads TGTGCCAGCAGCCCAGGAGGGACAGGGAGAGAAGGTGGCTACACCTTC. It is translated as CASSPGGTGREGGYTF. The chain links TRBV7-9 to TRBJ1-2; 9 nucleotides agree with TRBD1. The CDR3 runs 16 residues. Germline V CDR1 and CDR2: SEHNR, FQNEAQ (reference sequence). Germline trimming cut 5 bases from V and 7 bases from J; bases unmatched to any gene: 14.

V is TRBV7-9 and J is TRBJ2-7; 7 bases fit TRBD1. The CDR3 contains 13 residues. The V gene's germline CDR1 is SEHNR and CDR2 FQNEAQ (reference sequence). V shed 1 base, J shed 4 bases, and the junction held 1 base outside the gene matches. The CDR3 region is CASSLDRGYEQYF. The CDR3 DNA sequence: TGTGCCAGCAGCTTAGACAGGGGTTACGAGCAGTACTTC.

The chain uses TRBV5-1 and TRBJ1-2; unclear D gene. The CDR3 contains 15 residues. V lost 0 bases and J 4 bases, leaving 13 bases between the germline ends. Germline V gene sequence: CDR1 SGHRS, CDR2 YFSETQ. CDR3 coding DNA: TGCGCCAGCAGCTTGGACAGTTATACCCCCTATGGCTACACCTTC. Its translation: CASSLDSYTPYGYTF.

Worth noting for this clone: Within the sample, other DNA sequences also encode this same CDR3. CDR3 in amino acids: CSARDNYEQYF. The CDR3 DNA follows: TGCAGTGCTAGAGATAACTACGAGCAGTACTTC. This chain links TRBV20-1 with TRBJ2-7, with D unclear. This CDR3 has 11 residues. The germline V gene has CDR1 DFQATT and CDR2 SNEGSKA (reference sequence). Trimming stripped 0 bases from V and 3 bases from J, with 3 bases between.

The chain is built from TRBV2 and TRBJ1-2; 7 bases map to TRBD1. V lost 6 bases and J lost 8; bases outside the gene matches: 9. Looked up from germline, CDR1 is SNHLY and CDR2 is FYNNEI. The CDR3 runs 13 residues. CDR3 protein: CASRTTGADGYTF. In nucleotides, the CDR3 is TGTGCCAGCAGAACCACAGGGGCGGACGGCTACACCTTC.

The CDR3 spells CASRLMDRGNNPANTEAFF. The CDR3 nucleotides are TGCGCCAGCAGACTTATGGACAGGGGTAACAACCCAGCCAACACTGAAGCTTTCTTT. V gene TRBV5-1 combines with J gene TRBJ1-1; 9 nucleotides match TRBD1. The CDR3 contains 19 residues. The germline V gene encodes CDR1 SGHRS and CDR2 YFSETQ. The ends lost 5 bases at V and 2 bases at J; junction bases unmatched: 19.

This chain links TRBV30 with TRBJ2-1; D is possibly TRBD2 (6 bases). The CDR3 runs to 14 residues. V was clipped by 2 bases and J by 4 bases, with 12 bases between them. The germline CDR1 and CDR2 sequences are GTSNPN and SVGIG (reference sequence). The DNA of the CDR3 is TGTGCCTGGAGTCCGGGACTGGGGTACAATGAGCAGTTCTTC. Its translation is CAWSPGLGYNEQFF. The whole variable domain, remainder taken from reference TRBV30 and TRBJ2-1, is SQTIHQWPATLVQPVGSPLSLECTVEGTSNPNLYWYRQAAGRGLQLLFYSVGIGQISSEVPQNLSASRPQDRQFILSSKKLLLSDSGFYLCAWSPGLGYNEQFFGPGTRLTVL.

This sequence joins TRBV11-3 and TRBJ1-1; D may be TRBD1 (6 bases). V was trimmed by 4 bases and J by 5 bases, leaving 20 bases between them. The CDR3 has 16 amino acids. From germline, CDR1 is SGHNT and CDR2 YENEEA. CDR3 DNA: TGTGCCAGCAGCTACCTACAGGGATTCGGATGGACTGAAGCTTTCTTT. Amino acids: CASSYLQGFGWTEAFF.

This chain links TRBV28 with TRBJ2-7; TRBD2 matches 8 bases. V lost 7 bases to trimming and J lost 3 bases; unmatched junction nucleotides: 11. Germline assignment: CDR1 MDHEN and CDR2 SYDVKM. The CDR3 has 15 residues. The CDR3 DNA reads as TGTGCCAGCACTCTCGGAACTAGCGGTTACTACGAGCAGTACTTC. Protein sequence: CASTLGTSGYYEQYF.

This clone was recorded a few times. The chain recombines TRBV19 with TRBJ1-1, with D hard to call. This CDR3 contains 13 residues. The ends were cut back, 5 bases at V and 4 bases at J, with 11 bases in the middle. Looked up from germline, CDR1 is LNHDA and CDR2 is SQIVND (reference sequence). Here the CDR3 DNA reads TGTGCCAGTAGTTTGCACCGGGGCACTGAAGCTTTCTTT. Translating it yields CASSLHRGTEAFF. Full variable domain (remainder filled in from reference TRBV19 and TRBJ1-1): DGGITQSPKYLFRKEGQNVTLSCEQNLNHDAMYWYRQDPGQGLRLIYYSQIVNDFQKGDIAEGYSVSREKKESFPLTVTSAQKNPTAFYLCASSLHRGTEAFFGQGTRLTVV.

The chain uses TRBV6-5 and TRBJ1-4, with TRBD1 identical over 8 bases. Unmatched junction bases numbered 5, after V lost 0 bases and J lost 8 bases. Germline V lookup: CDR1 MNHEY, CDR2 SVGAGI. CDR3 length: 15 residues. The CDR3 DNA reads TGTGCCAGCAGTTACTCCACAGGGGGTGGGGAAAAACTGTTTTTT. Encoded protein: CASSYSTGGGEKLFF.

V is TRBV5-4 and J is TRBJ2-1; 12 nucleotides match TRBD2. Germline CDR1 SGHNT, CDR2 YYREEE (reference sequence). The CDR3 runs 17 residues. The V segment lost 4 bases and the J segment 0 bases; nucleotides outside the gene matches: 5. The CDR3 DNA is TGTGCCAGCAGCACCGGACTAGCGGGGCTCTCCTACAATGAGCAGTTCTTC. It codes for CASSTGLAGLSYNEQFF.

The gene calls are TRBV15 and TRBJ2-1, with D maybe TRBD2 (7 bases). This CDR3 has 15 residues. Trimming shortened V by 5 bases and J by 5 bases, and 16 bases separated the two germline ends. Germline V gives CDR1 LNHNV, CDR2 YYDKDF (reference sequence). The CDR3 bases are TGTGCCACCAGCGTAGACGGGGGGCGGGACAATGAGCAGTTCTTC. Protein: CATSVDGGRDNEQFF.